Here is one T cell receptor (beta chain) with its context. The source of the sample is a study of blood T cell repertoires in COVID-19. Background on the study: Samples representing acute and convalescent COVID-19 were sourced from the United States, Italy and Spain. T cells, B-cell-depleted T cells, or PBMCs supplied cDNA or gDNA.

J gave up 1 base and V 4 bases, and 14 bases lay outside the gene matches. Germline V gives CDR1 LNHDA, CDR2 SQIVND (reference sequence). The CDR3 is made up of 20 amino acids. The method was immunoSEQ multiplex PCR; TCRdb's version includes in-frame clones alone and lacks a portion of them. The repertoire holds 100,000 to 150,000 clones, with 81% as singletons. Sequenced input: peripheral blood. The sequence was collected from a man aged 30-40 years with COVID-19, enrolled during active disease. The rearrangement uses TRBV19 and TRBJ2-1, with 12 bases aligning to TRBD2. The CDR3 spells CASSTPPVTSGGPSYNEQFF. Here the CDR3 DNA reads TGTGCCAGTAGTACCCCCCCGGTTACTAGCGGGGGGCCTTCCTACAATGAGCAGTTCTTC. The complete variable domain, with remaining parts taken from reference TRBV19 and TRBJ2-1, reads DGGITQSPKYLFRKEGQNVTLSCEQNLNHDAMYWYRQDPGQGLRLIYYSQIVNDFQKGDIAEGYSVSREKKESFPLTVTSAQKNPTAFYLCASSTPPVTSGGPSYNEQFFGPGTRLTVL.